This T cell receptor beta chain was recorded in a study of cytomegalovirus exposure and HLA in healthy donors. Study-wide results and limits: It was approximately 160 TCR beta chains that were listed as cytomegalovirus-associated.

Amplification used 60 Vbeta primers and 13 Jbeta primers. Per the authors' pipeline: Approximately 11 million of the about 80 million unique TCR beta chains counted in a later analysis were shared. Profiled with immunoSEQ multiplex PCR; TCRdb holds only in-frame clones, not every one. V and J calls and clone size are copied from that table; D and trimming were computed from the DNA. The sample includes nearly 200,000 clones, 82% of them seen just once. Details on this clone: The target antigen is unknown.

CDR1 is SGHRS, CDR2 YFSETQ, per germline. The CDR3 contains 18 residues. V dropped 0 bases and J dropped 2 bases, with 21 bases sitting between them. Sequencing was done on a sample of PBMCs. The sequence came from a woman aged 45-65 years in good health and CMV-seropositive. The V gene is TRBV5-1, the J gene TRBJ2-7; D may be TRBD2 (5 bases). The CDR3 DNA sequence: TGCGCCAGCAGCTTGGCCCCTTCCGGGGAATCCGTCACCTACGAGCAGTACTTC. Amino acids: CASSLAPSGESVTYEQYF.